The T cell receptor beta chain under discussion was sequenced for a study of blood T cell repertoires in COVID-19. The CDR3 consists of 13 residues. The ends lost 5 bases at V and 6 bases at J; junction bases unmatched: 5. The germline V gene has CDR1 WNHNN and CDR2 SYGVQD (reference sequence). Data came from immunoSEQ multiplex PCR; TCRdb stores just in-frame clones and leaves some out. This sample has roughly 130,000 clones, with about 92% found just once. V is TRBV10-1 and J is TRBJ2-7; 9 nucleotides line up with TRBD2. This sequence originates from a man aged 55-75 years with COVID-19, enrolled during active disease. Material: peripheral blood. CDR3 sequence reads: CASSLSGGTEQYF. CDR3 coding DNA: TGCGCCAGCAGTCTTAGCGGGGGAACCGAGCAGTACTTC.